This T cell receptor (beta chain) derives from a study of human T cells and chemical hapten exposure. This clonotype was observed many times. CDR1 is SQVTM and CDR2 is ANQGSEA in the germline V gene. The CDR3 extends over 19 amino acids. V lost 5 bases, J lost 1 base, and 15 bases stayed unmatched. The sample's time point: pre-sensitization, week 0. As to treatment: therapeutic diphenylcyclopropenone sensitization with weekly scalp DPC. Each patch test followed a blood draw. TCRdb itself ran the RACE reads through MiXCR, one entry per CDR3 protein. The table has 300,000 to 450,000 distinct CDR3 sequences, roughly 5% seen once.

The genes are TRBV29-1 and TRBJ2-7; TRBD2 agrees at 15 bases. This specimen consisted of whole blood, obtained in connection with sensitization to the hapten diphenylcyclopropenone (DPC). The sequence derives from a woman aged 45-59 years with alopecia areata. Some clones in this sample may be carry-over from other donors' samples. CDR3 protein: CSVLGGGTSGRYPSYEQYF. The CDR3 DNA is TGCAGCGTTCTAGGAGGAGGGACTAGCGGGAGGTATCCGTCCTACGAGCAGTACTTC.